Described below is a single T cell receptor (beta chain) sequence and its context. Its antigen remains unknown. These data belong to a study of T cell responses to AZD1222 COVID-19 vaccine. Study-level findings and limits: Researchers report vaccine-associated CD4 TCRs spanning spike, with dominance at 160-218 and 743-854.

Germline CDR1 is SGHAT and CDR2 is FQNNGV. The V gene lost 5 bases and the J gene lost 3 bases, with 16 bases spanning the gap. The CDR3 is 16 residues long. Using immunoSEQ multiplex PCR, the repertoire was profiled, and TCRdb retains in-frame clones only, with some absent. The sample holds about 40,000 clones, about 90% seen once. V is TRBV11-2 and J is TRBJ2-2, with D perhaps matching TRBD1 (7 bases). The sequence was collected from an adult who received the MenACWY meningococcal vaccine as a control. Here the sequenced sample was peripheral blood, taken 28 days after the second dose of the MenACWY control vaccine. CDR3 sequence (DNA): TGTGCCAGCAGCCCGGAGGGCGGGACAGACACCGGGGAGCTGTTTTTT. Translation: CASSPEGGTDTGELFF.